This T cell receptor (beta chain) is from a study of radiation and T cells in renal cell carcinoma. Here immunoSEQ multiplex PCR was the method, and the copy in TCRdb shows in-frame clones only, minus some. The table records about 22,000 clones, 80% of them present only once. Time point described: baseline pretreatment blood. Treatment given: 15 Gy SBRT to primary tumor, nephrectomy 4 weeks later. Blood was sampled at baseline, 2 weeks and 4 weeks after SBRT. The sequences come from blood, collected from a patient whose treatment included radiotherapy and nephrectomy. This TCR was sampled from a man between 60 and 70 years old with renal cell carcinoma.

The CDR3 DNA sequence: TGTGCCAGCAGATTTGGACCGGCCTACGAGCAGTACTTC. As protein: CASRFGPAYEQYF. This chain joins TRBV2 and TRBJ2-7; D remains unclear. Trimming removed 6 bases from V and 2 bases from J, with 11 bases in between. Germline V gene lookup returns CDR1 SNHLY and CDR2 FYNNEI. This CDR3 region has 13 residues.